Shown below are 11 T cell receptor beta chains from a single sample sequenced in a study of cytomegalovirus exposure and HLA in healthy donors. PCR primers comprised 60 Vbeta and 13 Jbeta primers. Data came from immunoSEQ multiplex PCR; TCRdb stores just in-frame clones and leaves some out. This sample has approximately 76,000 clones, with about 80% found just once. Sequences were obtained from PBMCs. Receptors were obtained from a man aged 30 to 39 in good health and CMV-seronegative.

CDR3 in amino acids: CASSLASDEQYF. The CDR3 DNA reads as TGCGCCAGCAGCTTGGCCAGTGACGAGCAGTACTTC. The genes are TRBV5-1 and TRBJ2-7, with no clear D. The CDR3 totals 12 residues. From germline, CDR1 is SGHRS and CDR2 YFSETQ. V was shortened by 0 bases and J by 5 bases, with 6 bases between the two germline ends.

This clone appeared a single time. V usage is TRBV30 and J usage is TRBJ1-6; D is possibly TRBD1 (6 bases). CDR3 length: 13 residues. The germline V and J ends were trimmed by 3 bases and 8 bases, with 11 bases remaining between them. The germline V gene encodes CDR1 GTSNPN and CDR2 SVGIG (reference sequence). The CDR3 nucleotides are TGTGCCTGGAGCTGGGACATCGATTCACCCCTCCACTTT. It yields the protein CAWSWDIDSPLHF.

The V call is TRBV6-5, the J call TRBJ1-5; no reliable D call. This CDR3 is built from 12 residues. V gave up 7 bases and J gave up 7 bases, with 11 bases separating them. Germline assignment: CDR1 MNHEY and CDR2 SVGAGI. CDR3: CASMGPGQPQHF. The CDR3 DNA reads TGTGCCAGCATGGGCCCTGGGCAGCCCCAGCATTTT.

This chain uses TRBV15 with TRBJ2-7; D may be TRBD1 (7 bases). Germline values: CDR1 LNHNV, CDR2 YYDKDF (reference sequence). The CDR3 covers 13 residues. V was cut by 11 bases and J by 5 bases, with 19 bases left in between. The CDR3 is CASQGGRRNEQYF. For the CDR3, the DNA is TGTGCCTCCCAGGGGGGCCGAAGAAACGAGCAGTACTTC.

This clone was picked up a small number of times. The V and J genes are TRBV6-5 and TRBJ1-1; the D gene is possibly TRBD1 (6 bases). The CDR3 extends over 14 amino acids. From germline, CDR1 is MNHEY and CDR2 SVGAGI. V dropped 7 bases and J dropped 7 bases, with 19 bases sitting between them. CDR3 region: CASTAFLRGSEAFF. The CDR3 DNA reads TGTGCCAGCACCGCTTTTCTTAGGGGGAGTGAAGCTTTCTTT.

The J gene is TRBJ2-3, the V gene TRBV6-5; maybe TRBD2 (5 bases). Germline-derived CDR1 and CDR2 are MNHEY and SVGAGI. The V end lost 2 bases, the J end lost 4 bases, and 13 bases lay between the germline ends. This CDR3 is 15 amino acids long. The CDR3 is CASSYAAGGSDTQYF. The CDR3 DNA is TGTGCCAGCAGTTACGCGGCCGGAGGATCAGATACGCAGTATTTT.

CDR3 DNA sequence: TGTGCCAGCAGCAAAGGTCACAGACCGAATCAGCCCCAGCATTTT. Translated: CASSKGHRPNQPQHF. The rearrangement uses TRBV21-1 and TRBJ1-5; whether TRBD1, the table's D call, matches the DNA was not checked. TRBV21-1 counts as a pseudogene. The CDR3 runs to 15 residues.

In this sample, this clone turned up once. The chain uses TRBV9 and TRBJ2-1, with 10 bases that match TRBD2. CDR3 length: 14 residues. CDR1 is SGDLS, CDR2 YYNGEE, per germline. V shed 4 bases, J shed 7 bases, and the junction held 5 bases outside the gene matches. CDR3 sequence: CASSSRLAGNEQFF. CDR3 in DNA: TGTGCCAGCAGCTCCCGACTAGCGGGTAATGAGCAGTTCTTC. The entire variable domain, with the rest obtained from reference TRBV9 and TRBJ2-1, is as follows: DSGVTQTPKHLITATGQRVTLRCSPRSGDLSVYWYQQSLDQGLQFLIQYYNGEERAKGNILERFSAQQFPDLHSELNLSSLELGDSALYFCASSSRLAGNEQFFGPGTRLTVL.

This clone has only one observation. The rearrangement joins TRBV27 to TRBJ2-6, with D hard to call. This CDR3 spans 15 amino acids. Germline values: CDR1 MNHEY, CDR2 SMNVEV (reference sequence). Deletions cut 2 bases from V and 0 bases from J, with 5 bases between. This CDR3 is CASSLVSSGANVLTF. The CDR3 bases are TGTGCCAGCAGTTTAGTGAGCTCTGGGGCCAACGTCCTGACTTTC. Supplemented by reference TRBV27 and TRBJ2-6, the full variable domain reads EAQVTQNPRYLITVTGKKLTVTCSQNMNHEYMSWYRQDPGLGLRQIYYSMNVEVTDKGDVPEGYKVSRKEKRNFPLILESPSPNQTSLYFCASSLVSSGANVLTFGAGSRLTVL.

The genes are TRBV28 and TRBJ2-2, with D unresolved. The length of the CDR3 is 12 residues. Germline V gene data show CDR1 as MDHEN and CDR2 as SYDVKM. With 7 bases removed from V and 5 bases from J, the gap between germline ends came to 8 bases. The CDR3 sequence: CASTGGTGELFF. The CDR3 DNA sequence: TGTGCCAGCACGGGTGGAACCGGGGAGCTGTTTTTT.

A single count supports this clone. The CDR3 DNA is TGTGCCAGCAGCTTAGGGTCAGGGGCTAACTATGGCTACACCTTC. This translates into CASSLGSGANYGYTF. This chain uses TRBV7-2 with TRBJ1-2; D perhaps matches TRBD1 (6 bases). The CDR3 consists of 15 residues. V lost 1 base and J 0 bases, leaving 9 bases between the germline ends. Germline CDR1 reads SGHTA; CDR2 reads FQGNSA.